The 18 T cell receptor beta chains below all came from one sample that was sequenced in a study of T cells in Graves' hyperthyroidism and ophthalmopathy. Amplification targeted TCR beta CDR3 regions from RNA transcripts. The HTBI primer set served for first-round RT-PCR of the TCR CDR3. In TCRdb, the multiplex PCR reads were re-called with MiXCR into one record per CDR3 protein. The sample yields a few hundred thousand distinct CDR3 sequences, about a sixth seen once. The sample was blood. Every receptor here comes from a middle-aged woman with Graves' ophthalmopathy.

The table lists this clonotype with a few counts. The chain combines TRBV4-1 with TRBJ2-5; a weak D match, TRBD2 (5 bases). Germline CDR1 reads MGHRA; CDR2 reads YSYEKL. The CDR3 consists of 17 residues. With 2 bases removed from V and 5 bases from J, the gap between germline ends came to 21 bases. This chain's CDR3 is CASSQNRRSQAGETQYF. CDR3 DNA: TGCGCCAGCAGCCAAAATAGGAGGAGCCAGGCTGGGGAGACCCAGTACTTC.

Only a few counts were recorded for this clonotype. The chain couples TRBV5-1 to TRBJ2-5; D is unclear. The V end was cut by 0 bases, the J end by 4 bases, with 10 bases between. Per germline, CDR1 SGHRS and CDR2 YFSETQ. The CDR3 totals 14 residues. The DNA of the CDR3 is TGCGCCAGCAGCTTGGTTCCTACCGTAGAGACCCAGTACTTC. This sequence encodes CASSLVPTVETQYF.

This clonotype was seen repeatedly, ten times or more. The rearrangement uses TRBV2 and TRBJ2-5; 10 bases agree with TRBD2. Germline-derived CDR1 and CDR2 are SNHLY and FYNNEI. Germline trimming cut 0 bases from V and 0 bases from J; bases unmatched to any gene: 4. The CDR3 loop spans 17 amino acids. CDR3 nucleotide sequence: TGTGCCAGCAGTGAAGCGCTTCTAGCGGGGGACCAAGAGACCCAGTACTTC. Its protein product is CASSEALLAGDQETQYF.

This clonotype was counted many times. The rearrangement links TRBV18 to TRBJ1-2; D unresolved. The CDR3 consists of 14 residues. V was cut by 2 bases and J by 6 bases, with 13 bases left in between. Germline V gene lookup returns CDR1 KGHSH and CDR2 LQKENI. CDR3 protein: CASSPGAHVDGYTF. In DNA, the CDR3 is TGTGCCAGCTCACCAGGCGCCCACGTCGATGGCTACACCTTC.

This clonotype was found a few times. The rearrangement uses TRBV3-1 and TRBJ1-1, with no clear D. V was cut by 0 bases and J by 11 bases, with 13 bases left in between. Germline assignment: CDR1 LGHDT and CDR2 YNNKEL (reference sequence). The CDR3 totals 13 residues. CDR3 sequence reads: CASSQDGRSRAFF. The CDR3 bases are TGTGCCAGCAGCCAAGATGGGCGTAGCCGGGCTTTCTTT.

V and J are TRBV6-6 and TRBJ2-7; D might be TRBD2 (6 bases). V dropped 2 bases and J dropped 4 bases, with 15 bases sitting between them. This CDR3 has 15 amino acids. Germline V gives CDR1 MNHNY, CDR2 SVGAGI (reference sequence). CDR3 DNA: TGTGCCAGCAGTTACCGGCCAGGCCGGGGGTACGAGCAGTACTTC. This sequence encodes CASSYRPGRGYEQYF.

This clonotype was seen many times. The chain couples TRBV6-1 to TRBJ2-7; TRBD1 is a possible D gene (5 bases). Germline CDR1 reads MNHNS; CDR2 reads SASEGT. V was trimmed by 2 bases and J by 0 bases, leaving 11 bases between them. CDR3 length equals 15 residues. The CDR3 sequence: CASSERGRSSYEQYF. In DNA form, the CDR3 reads TGTGCCAGCAGTGAAAGGGGCAGGAGCTCCTACGAGCAGTACTTC.

This clonotype was picked up a small number of times. The V call is TRBV9, the J call TRBJ1-1; no clear D. This CDR3 comprises 14 residues. Germline V gene data show CDR1 as SGDLS and CDR2 as YYNGEE. V gave up 0 bases and J gave up 4 bases, with 10 bases separating them. This chain's CDR3 is CASSVGPSTTEAFF. In DNA form, the CDR3 reads TGTGCCAGCAGCGTAGGCCCGTCAACCACTGAAGCTTTCTTT.

This clonotype was seen repeatedly, ten times or more. The chain recombines TRBV15 with TRBJ1-5; D might be TRBD1 (5 bases). The V end lost 5 bases, the J end lost 4 bases, and 12 bases lay between the germline ends. CDR1 is LNHNV, CDR2 YYDKDF, per germline (reference sequence). The CDR3 consists of 14 residues. The CDR3 bases are TGTGCCACCAGCCGAGCGGGGGGGAATCAGCCCCAGCATTTT. Protein: CATSRAGGNQPQHF.

This clonotype came up once. The chain has TRBV19 and TRBJ1-5, with D perhaps matching TRBD1 (6 bases). Germline V gives CDR1 LNHDA, CDR2 SQIVND (reference sequence). The V gene lost 5 bases and the J gene lost 4 bases, with 21 bases spanning the gap. The CDR3 is 17 amino acids. The CDR3 spells CASSPNSRGMGNQPQHF. CDR3 sequence (DNA): TGTGCCAGTAGTCCCAACTCCAGGGGAATGGGAAATCAGCCCCAGCATTTT.

As to this clonotype: This clone may be a read error of a much larger clone one base away. The chain couples TRBV5-4 to TRBJ2-7, with D hard to call. This CDR3 spans 15 amino acids. Looked up from germline, CDR1 is SGHNT and CDR2 is YYREEE (reference sequence). CDR3 nucleotides: TGTGCCAGGAGCTTGGCCGGGCACGGCTCCTACGAGCAGTACTTC. Residues: CARSLAGHGSYEQYF.

The rearrangement links TRBV7-2 to TRBJ2-7; 9 nucleotides match TRBD1. V gave up 0 bases and J gave up 2 bases; unmatched junction bases: 5. This CDR3 contains 16 residues. Germline V gene data show CDR1 as SGHTA and CDR2 as FQGNSA. CDR3 loop: CASSLAWRQGAYEQYF. For the CDR3, the DNA is TGTGCCAGCAGCTTAGCGTGGAGACAGGGGGCCTACGAGCAGTACTTC.

This clonotype was detected many times. CDR3 sequence: CASSRPVGNTEAFF. DNA of the CDR3: TGTGCCAGCAGCCGCCCCGTCGGGAACACTGAAGCTTTCTTT. The chain has TRBV11-2 and TRBJ1-1; D is undetermined. V was pared by 5 bases and J by 1 base, with 11 bases between. Germline V lookup: CDR1 SGHAT, CDR2 FQNNGV. There are 14 residues in the CDR3.

The rearrangement links TRBV4-1 to TRBJ2-5; D gene ambiguous. The CDR3 has 14 amino acids. V was clipped by 2 bases and J by 2 bases, with 9 bases between them. Germline V gene data show CDR1 as MGHRA and CDR2 as YSYEKL. CDR3 bases: TGCGCCAGCAGCCAATTTGGGCAACAAGAGACCCAGTACTTC. Amino acid sequence: CASSQFGQQETQYF.

Many counts were recorded for this clonotype. CDR3 sequence (DNA): TGTGCCTGGAGGAAAGCGGGCTGGAGCTCCTACAATGAGCAGTTCTTC. The encoded protein is CAWRKAGWSSYNEQFF. This chain uses TRBV30 with TRBJ2-1; the D gene is possibly TRBD2 (6 bases). V was pared by 3 bases and J by 0 bases, with 15 bases between. CDR1 and CDR2 from the germline V gene are GTSNPN and SVGIG (reference sequence). This CDR3 comprises 16 residues.

This clonotype showed up just a few times. This rearrangement joins TRBV28 to TRBJ2-1, with D perhaps matching TRBD1 or TRBD2 (6 bases each). CDR3 length: 15 amino acids. The germline V gene has CDR1 MDHEN and CDR2 SYDVKM. V lost 6 bases and J 3 bases, leaving 15 bases between the germline ends. In DNA form, the CDR3 reads TGTGCCAGCAGCAATTGGGGGGCAGGCTACAATGAGCAGTTCTTC. Its protein is CASSNWGAGYNEQFF.

In its sample, this clonotype was seen many times. The V and J genes are TRBV11-2 and TRBJ2-7; TRBD2 agrees at 7 bases. Trimming removed 0 bases from V and 3 bases from J; junction bases left unmatched: 5. Germline V CDR1 and CDR2: SGHAT, FQNNGV. This CDR3 spans 15 amino acids. The CDR3 DNA follows: TGTGCCAGCAGCTTAGATCGGGCTAGCGGCTACGAGCAGTACTTC. Its protein is CASSLDRASGYEQYF.

The chain carries TRBV24-1 and TRBJ1-1; a possible D gene is TRBD1 (6 bases). The CDR3 totals 15 residues. The germline V gene encodes CDR1 KGHDR and CDR2 SFDVKD. The ends were cut back, 5 bases at V and 1 base at J, with 13 bases in the middle. CDR3 residues: CATSAAQGPNTEAFF. The CDR3 DNA reads TGTGCCACCAGTGCTGCACAGGGACCGAACACTGAAGCTTTCTTT.